Shown below are 20 T cell receptor beta chains from a single sample sequenced in a study of identical twins. In TCRdb, the 5' RACE reads were re-called with MiXCR into one record per CDR3 protein. The sample holds approximately 260,000 distinct CDR3 sequences, about 14% seen once. Sequenced material: memory (CD45RO+) T cells sorted from blood. Source of these receptors: a woman under 30 in good health.

This rearrangement joins TRBV12-3 or TRBV12-4 to TRBJ2-5, with 15 bases fitting TRBD2. The length of the CDR3 is 15 residues. Trimming removed 6 bases from V and 5 bases from J; junction bases left unmatched: 4. The CDR3 loop is CASSRTSGRAETQYF. The CDR3 nucleotides are TGTGCCAGCAGCCGGACTAGCGGGAGGGCGGAGACCCAGTACTTC.

This sequence joins TRBV4-1 and TRBJ2-7, with D uncertain. This CDR3 spans 14 amino acids. Trimming cost V 2 bases and J 5 bases, with 13 bases left between them. Germline V lookup: CDR1 MGHRA, CDR2 YSYEKL. The CDR3 region has the DNA TGCGCCAGCAGCCAATGGGCTACGAGCAACGAGCAGTACTTC. Its protein is CASSQWATSNEQYF.

This clonotype was seen ten or more times. V gene TRBV5-1 combines with J gene TRBJ1-1; D might be TRBD1 (5 bases). Germline V gene lookup returns CDR1 SGHRS and CDR2 YFSETQ. The CDR3 totals 16 residues. Trimming shortened V by 2 bases and J by 1 base, and 15 bases separated the two germline ends. For the CDR3, the DNA is TGCGCCAGCAGCTTTACAGGCTTAAGGCAGAACACTGAAGCTTTCTTT. Amino acid sequence: CASSFTGLRQNTEAFF.

The J gene is TRBJ1-5, the V gene TRBV12-3 or TRBV12-4; 7 bases agree with TRBD1. Germline trimming cut 7 bases from V and 0 bases from J; bases unmatched to any gene: 6. The CDR3 contains 15 residues. The CDR3, as DNA: TGTGCCAGCATTGGGGACAGTTATAGCAATCAGCCCCAGCATTTT. Its protein is CASIGDSYSNQPQHF.

The CDR3 DNA reads as TGTGCCAGCAGTAGACAGCTCCCGGGTGAAAAACTGTTTTTT. As protein: CASSRQLPGEKLFF. The rearrangement links TRBV2 to TRBJ1-4; D is possibly TRBD1 (5 bases). The CDR3 loop spans 14 amino acids. Germline V gene sequence: CDR1 SNHLY, CDR2 FYNNEI. V shed 5 bases and J shed 7 bases, with 14 bases lying between them.

J is TRBJ2-1 and V is TRBV9, with 7 bases matching TRBD2. CDR1 and CDR2 (germline): SGDLS, YYNGEE. With V trimmed by 3 bases and J by 8 bases, 5 bases remained unmatched. This CDR3 is built from 13 residues. CDR3 DNA sequence: TGTGCCAGCAGCGCTAGCGGTTTGGATGAGCAGTTCTTC. Residues: CASSASGLDEQFF.

This clonotype was recorded a few times. The chain has TRBV5-1 and TRBJ1-5; D is undetermined. V was cut by 0 bases and J by 5 bases, with 12 bases left in between. The CDR3 spans 15 residues. The V gene's germline CDR1 is SGHRS and CDR2 YFSETQ. The CDR3 sequence is CASSLGVGSDQPQHF. In nucleotides, the CDR3 is TGCGCCAGCAGCTTGGGGGTAGGGTCTGATCAGCCCCAGCATTTT.

A few counts support this clonotype. The CDR3 DNA reads TGTGCCAGCAGCTTCGGCCTCCCAACAGATACGCAGTATTTT. It translates to CASSFGLPTDTQYF. The rearrangement links TRBV7-3 to TRBJ2-3; no clear D. Germline V gene data show CDR1 as SGHTA and CDR2 as FQGTGA. The V end was cut by 3 bases, the J end by 3 bases, with 10 bases between. This CDR3 is built from 14 residues.

There are a few counts of this clonotype. V usage is TRBV7-7 and J usage is TRBJ2-3, with TRBD2 matching over 8 bases. Germline CDR1 is SSHAT and CDR2 is FNYEAQ (reference sequence). The length of the CDR3 is 15 residues. The V and J ends lost 3 bases and 5 bases, in that order; junction bases with no gene match: 7. The CDR3 DNA reads TGTGCCAGCAGCTTGAGCGGGAGTGGGCAAGATACGCAGTATTTT. Protein sequence: CASSLSGSGQDTQYF. Looking up the rest from reference TRBV7-7 and TRBJ2-3 gives the full variable domain: GAGVSQSPRYKVTKRGQDVTLRCDPISSHATLYWYQQALGQGPEFLTYFNYEAQPDKSGLPSDRFSAERPEGSISTLTIQRTEQRDSAMYRCASSLSGSGQDTQYFGPGTRLTVL.

Only a few counts were recorded for this clonotype. The genes are TRBV12-3 or TRBV12-4 and TRBJ2-2; a weak D match, TRBD2 (7 bases). V was cut by 3 bases and J by 5 bases, with 19 bases left in between. This CDR3 is built from 17 residues. CDR3 sequence: CASSFQTGGAGTGELFF. CDR3 in DNA: TGTGCCAGCAGTTTTCAGACTGGGGGGGCAGGGACCGGGGAGCTGTTTTTT.

CDR3 sequence (DNA): TGTGCCAGTAGTATGAGGGCGGGTGGGCAGCCCCAGCATTTT. This gives the protein CASSMRAGGQPQHF. The chain is built from TRBV19 and TRBJ1-5; D not certain. V was cut by 3 bases and J by 7 bases, with 13 bases left in between. CDR1 and CDR2 from the germline V gene are LNHDA and SQIVND (reference sequence). The CDR3 length is 14 residues.

This clonotype was counted many times. This chain links TRBV20-1 with TRBJ2-1; TRBD2 might be the D (6 bases). Germline assignment: CDR1 DFQATT and CDR2 SNEGSKA (reference sequence). The CDR3 totals 14 residues. The V gene lost 3 bases and the J gene lost 10 bases, with 19 bases spanning the gap. The CDR3 is CSASRDWAFVEQFF. The CDR3 DNA reads as TGCAGTGCTAGCCGGGACTGGGCCTTTGTGGAGCAGTTCTTC.

The chain uses TRBV12-3 or TRBV12-4 and TRBJ1-1, with 9 bases matching TRBD1. The CDR3 has 13 residues. J gave up 12 bases and V 3 bases, and 8 bases lay outside the gene matches. CDR3 coding DNA: TGTGCCAGCAGTTTGACCGGACAGGGGCAATCTTTCTTT. Protein product: CASSLTGQGQSFF.

This clonotype was counted between two and nine times. The chain couples TRBV5-1 to TRBJ2-1; D gene unclear. Trimming left V 0 bases short and J 0 bases short, with 10 bases between. Germline values: CDR1 SGHRS, CDR2 YFSETQ. The length of the CDR3 is 16 residues. CDR3 region: CASSLAGWSSYNEQFF. The CDR3 DNA follows: TGCGCCAGCAGCTTGGCCGGGTGGAGCTCCTACAATGAGCAGTTCTTC.

J is TRBJ2-7 and V is TRBV18; D is undetermined. CDR1 KGHSH and CDR2 LQKENI come from the germline V gene. This CDR3 contains 13 residues. V was shortened by 3 bases and J by 3 bases, with 9 bases between the two germline ends. CDR3 sequence: CASSPADNYEQYF. CDR3 coding DNA: TGTGCCAGCTCACCGGCCGATAACTACGAGCAGTACTTC.

This clonotype has only a few counts. This chain connects TRBV7-9 to TRBJ2-7, with unresolved D. V lost 2 bases to trimming and J lost 2 bases, with 10 bases between them. CDR3 size: 14 residues. Germline values: CDR1 SEHNR, CDR2 FQNEAQ (reference sequence). The CDR3 region is CASSLLGGAYEQYF. The DNA for the CDR3 is TGTGCCAGCAGCTTATTAGGCGGAGCCTACGAGCAGTACTTC.

This clonotype was seen once. This may stem from a read error, because a much larger clone lies one nucleotide away. This sequence joins TRBV6-1 and TRBJ2-7, with TRBD1 matching over 7 bases. There are 16 residues in the CDR3. CDR1 and CDR2 (germline): MNHNS, SASEGT. The CDR3 nucleotides are TGTGCCGGCAGTGGGGGACAGAGATACGGAGGCTACGAGCAGTACTTC. This codes for CAGSGGQRYGGYEQYF.

In this sample, this clonotype turned up a few times. The chain combines TRBV14 with TRBJ1-3, with 7 bases aligning to TRBD1. Germline values: CDR1 SGHDN, CDR2 FVKESK. The CDR3 is made up of 15 amino acids. V dropped 5 bases and J dropped 0; count of bases not matched to a gene: 4. CDR3 DNA: TGTGCCAGCAGCGGACAGGCGTTCTCTGGAAACACCATATATTTT. It translates to CASSGQAFSGNTIYF.

The rearrangement links TRBV5-1 to TRBJ1-2, with 7 bases identical to TRBD1. With 3 bases clipped from V and 2 bases from J, the junction kept 4 bases outside the gene matches. The germline gives CDR1 SGHRS, CDR2 YFSETQ. The CDR3 spans 14 residues. CDR3 DNA sequence: TGCGCCAGCAGCTCCGTACAGGGGAACTATGGCTACACCTTC. Protein sequence: CASSSVQGNYGYTF.

Only a few counts were recorded for this clonotype. The V and J genes are TRBV4-3 and TRBJ2-1; 7 bases agree with TRBD2. V was pared by 0 bases and J by 9 bases, with 11 bases of the junction left unmatched. CDR1 and CDR2 from the germline V gene are LGHNA and YSLEER. The CDR3 length is 16 residues. CDR3 loop: CASSQDTVAGFGEQFF. The CDR3 DNA is TGCGCCAGCAGCCAAGATACAGTAGCGGGTTTCGGTGAGCAGTTCTTC.